The text below deals with one TCR beta chain. Its antigen is unidentified. The sample belongs to a study of shared clonotypes between healthy human individuals. Study summary: The study drew on a couple of women and a few men aged 18 to 49 as donors.

General study findings and limits: The study found about 5% of naive CD4 clonotypes shared across several donors. Inspection by rarefaction showed sorted-subset sequencing to be incomplete despite large depth.

The CDR3 extends over 14 amino acids. The V end lost 1 base, the J end lost 5 bases, and 11 bases lay between the germline ends. The germline gives CDR1 LNHDA, CDR2 SQIVND (reference sequence). Researchers partitioned CD4+ cells into CD45RA+ naive and CD45RA-negative memory subsets. Profiled with immunoSEQ multiplex PCR; TCRdb holds only in-frame clones, not every one. The sample holds about 960,000 clones, about three quarters seen once. This clonotype originated in a man between 18 and 35 years old in good health. The rearrangement uses TRBV19 and TRBJ2-5; D gene unclear. What was sequenced was memory CD4+ T cells sorted from blood. Stated subset: CD45RA-negative fraction. The CDR3 reads CASSIAPLPETQYF. The CDR3 DNA reads as TGTGCCAGTAGTATAGCGCCTCTACCGGAGACCCAGTACTTC.